The clone carrying this T cell receptor beta chain was seen more than once but under ten times. What it recognizes is unknown. Using RNA transcripts as the source, TCR beta CDR3 regions were amplified. Primed by the HTBI set, a first-round RT-PCR was run on the TCR CDR3. TCRdb itself ran the multiplex PCR reads through MiXCR, one entry per CDR3 protein. Of 350,000 to 500,000 distinct CDR3 sequences listed, approximately 14% are singletons. Not enrolled were patients with uncontrolled infection, other autoimmune disease, pregnancy or lactation. The PBMCs were sourced from fresh peripheral blood (10 ml). Germline assignment: CDR1 SGHRS and CDR2 YFSETQ. The germline V and J ends were trimmed by 4 bases and 5 bases, with 15 bases remaining between them. The CDR3 contains 15 residues. This record belongs to a study of T cells in Graves' hyperthyroidism and ophthalmopathy. Broader study findings: Clonotypes that were expanded in thyroid above 0.001 mostly appeared in blood too. Ophthalmopathy was told apart from stable hyperthyroidism by a 13 V-J model.

The clonotype was recovered from a woman aged 18-29 years with Graves' hyperthyroidism. The sequencing input was blood. This sequence joins TRBV5-1 and TRBJ1-4, with D maybe TRBD1 (6 bases). CDR3 nucleotides: TGCGCCAGCAGCGATCAAGGGGGGGGGAATGAAAAACTGTTTTTT. It encodes CASSDQGGGNEKLFF. Complete variable domain (other parts from reference TRBV5-1 and TRBJ1-4): KAGVTQTPRYLIKTRGQQVTLSCSPISGHRSVSWYQQTPGQGLQFLFEYFSETQRNKGNFPGRFSGRQFSNSRSEMNVSTLELGDSALYLCASSDQGGGNEKLFFGSGTQLSVL.